The 11 T cell receptor beta chains below all came from one sample that was sequenced in a study of PD-1 blockade in classical Hodgkin lymphoma. Each and every patient relapsed after autologous stem cell transplantation, and patients got differing brentuximab vedotin exposure. Libraries were prepared by immunoSEQ multiplex PCR; TCRdb keeps only in-frame clonotypes and omits some of them. The data contain about 97,000 clones, approximately 88% of them seen just once; the ten biggest clones take up 12%. Sequences were derived from peripheral blood mononuclear cells (PBMCs), sampled at baseline. These receptors were taken from a human donor with classical Hodgkin lymphoma.

J is TRBJ1-1 and V is TRBV9; no reliable D call. This CDR3 is 14 amino acids long. Germline CDR1 SGDLS, CDR2 YYNGEE. The V end lost 2 bases, the J end lost 1 base, and 9 bases lay between the germline ends. CDR3 in amino acids: CASSVAGGNTEAFF. CDR3 bases: TGTGCCAGCAGCGTGGCCGGAGGGAACACTGAAGCTTTCTTT.

The table lists this clone with a count of one. The genes are TRBV28 and TRBJ2-3, with D tentatively TRBD1 (6 bases). Germline loops: CDR1 MDHEN, CDR2 SYDVKM. This CDR3 has 14 residues. Trimming took 3 bases from V and 4 from J, leaving 11 bases between them. This chain's CDR3 is CASSFDWGPDTQYF. The CDR3 DNA follows: TGTGCCAGCAGTTTTGACTGGGGGCCAGATACGCAGTATTTT.

The chain links TRBV7-9 to TRBJ2-3, with D perhaps assigned TRBD1 or TRBD2 (5 bases each). The CDR3 contains 15 residues. Germline values: CDR1 SEHNR, CDR2 FQNEAQ (reference sequence). V lost 3 bases to trimming and J lost 2 bases, with 12 bases between them. The CDR3 nucleotides are TGTGCCAGCAGCTTGGGGGAGAGGCCCACAGATACGCAGTATTTT. This sequence encodes CASSLGERPTDTQYF.

The CDR3 DNA reads as TGTGCCAGCAGATGGGCAGGGAAGAACACTGAAGCTTTCTTT. Its protein is CASRWAGKNTEAFF. The rearrangement joins TRBV6-5 to TRBJ1-1, with a possible D match to TRBD1 (5 bases). Trimming stripped 6 bases from V and 1 base from J, with 12 bases between. The CDR3 consists of 14 residues. CDR1 and CDR2 (germline): MNHEY, SVGAGI.

The genes are TRBV2 and TRBJ2-5, with a tentative D call TRBD2 (5 bases). CDR1 is SNHLY and CDR2 is FYNNEI in the germline V gene. The CDR3 has 16 amino acids. With 0 bases removed from V and 3 bases from J, the gap between germline ends came to 14 bases. CDR3 DNA: TGTGCCAGCAGTGAAGCGCTTCGTCTAGCTAAAGAGACCCAGTACTTC. As protein: CASSEALRLAKETQYF. The full variable domain, completed using reference TRBV2 and TRBJ2-5, is EPEVTQTPSHQVTQMGQEVILRCVPISNHLYFYWYRQILGQKVEFLVSFYNNEISEKSEIFDDQFSVERPDGSNFTLKIRSTKLEDSAMYFCASSEALRLAKETQYFGPGTRLLVL.

The chain joins TRBV13 to TRBJ2-1, with no clear D. CDR1 is PRHDT and CDR2 is FYEKMQ in the germline V gene (reference sequence). V shed 5 bases and J shed 9 bases, with 14 bases lying between them. The length of the CDR3 is 13 residues. Here the CDR3 reads CASSARIVAEQFF. For the CDR3, the DNA is TGTGCCAGCAGCGCGAGAATAGTGGCTGAGCAGTTCTTC. The variable domain in full, with the rest retrieved from reference TRBV13 and TRBJ2-1, is AAGVIQSPRHLIKEKRETATLKCYPIPRHDTVYWYQQGPGQDPQFLISFYEKMQSDKGSIPDRFSAQQFSDYHSELNMSSLELGDSALYFCASSARIVAEQFFGPGTRLTVL.

The chain is built from TRBV4-1 and TRBJ2-3; D might be TRBD2 (6 bases). CDR1 MGHRA and CDR2 YSYEKL come from the germline V gene. The ends were cut back, 4 bases at V and 6 bases at J, with 14 bases in the middle. The CDR3 runs to 14 residues. The CDR3 loop reads CASSLRRGEDTQYF. CDR3 DNA sequence: TGCGCCAGCAGCCTGAGGCGCGGGGAGGATACGCAGTATTTT.

V and J are TRBV5-1 and TRBJ1-2; possible D gene TRBD1, 6 bases. CDR1 is SGHRS and CDR2 is YFSETQ in the germline V gene. The CDR3 spans 17 residues. V was shortened by 1 base and J by 6 bases, with 22 bases between the two germline ends. DNA of the CDR3: TGCGCCAGCAGCTTGTTACCGGGGGGCCGGGTTAGTCATGGCTACACCTTC. Translated, it gives CASSLLPGGRVSHGYTF.

The CDR3 DNA follows: TGTGCCAGCTCAGCCGACAGCTACGAGCAGTACTTC. Translated, it gives CASSADSYEQYF. This chain uses TRBV18 with TRBJ2-7; D might be TRBD1 (5 bases). This CDR3 comprises 12 residues. V lost 5 bases, J lost 3 bases, and 8 bases lay in between. CDR1 and CDR2 from the germline V gene are KGHSH and LQKENI.

This chain connects TRBV5-4 to TRBJ2-7; D is possibly TRBD2 (7 bases). The length of the CDR3 is 16 residues. The germline CDR1 and CDR2 sequences are SGHNT and YYREEE (reference sequence). Trimming took off 3 bases at V and 0 bases at J, with 16 bases between the two ends. The CDR3 nucleotides are TGTGCCAGCAGCTCCGGCGGGGAGGGGGGCTCCTACGAGCAGTACTTC. It is translated as CASSSGGEGGSYEQYF.

The V call is TRBV18, the J call TRBJ2-3; D ambiguous. V was pared by 0 bases and J by 3 bases, with 4 bases between. Germline CDR1 and CDR2: KGHSH and LQKENI. The CDR3 runs 13 residues. The CDR3 loop is CASSPPGTDTQYF. The CDR3, as DNA: TGTGCCAGCTCACCACCGGGTACAGATACGCAGTATTTT.